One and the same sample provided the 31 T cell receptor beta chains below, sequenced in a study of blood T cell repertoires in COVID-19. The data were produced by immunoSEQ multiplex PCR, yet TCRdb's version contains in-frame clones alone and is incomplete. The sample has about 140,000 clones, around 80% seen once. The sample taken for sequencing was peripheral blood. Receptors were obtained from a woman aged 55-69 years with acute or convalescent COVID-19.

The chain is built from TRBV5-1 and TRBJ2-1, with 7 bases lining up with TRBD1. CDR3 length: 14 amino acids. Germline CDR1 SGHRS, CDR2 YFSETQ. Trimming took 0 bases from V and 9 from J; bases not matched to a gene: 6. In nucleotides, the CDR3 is TGCGCCAGCAGCTTGGCAGGGGGTTTTTCTGAGCAGTTCTTC. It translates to CASSLAGGFSEQFF.

CDR3 protein: CAISDSGSTYNEQFF. Written as DNA, the CDR3 is TGTGCCATCAGTGACTCCGGGAGCACTTACAATGAGCAGTTCTTC. The chain links TRBV10-3 to TRBJ2-1; tentatively, D is TRBD2 (6 bases). V dropped 3 bases and J dropped 4 bases, with 13 bases sitting between them. CDR3 length: 15 residues. Looked up from germline, CDR1 is ENHRY and CDR2 is SYGVKD.

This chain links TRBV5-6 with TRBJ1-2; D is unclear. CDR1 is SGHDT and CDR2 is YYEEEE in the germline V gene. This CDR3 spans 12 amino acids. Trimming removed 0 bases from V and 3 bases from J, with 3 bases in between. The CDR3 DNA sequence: TGTGCCAGCAGCTTGGGAGACTATGGCTACACCTTC. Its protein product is CASSLGDYGYTF.

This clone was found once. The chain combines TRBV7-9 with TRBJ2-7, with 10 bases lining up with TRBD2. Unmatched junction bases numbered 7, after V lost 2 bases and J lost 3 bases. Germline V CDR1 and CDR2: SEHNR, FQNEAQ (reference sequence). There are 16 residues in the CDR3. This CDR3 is CASSLTSGIIVYEQYF. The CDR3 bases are TGTGCCAGCAGCTTAACTAGCGGGATCATCGTCTACGAGCAGTACTTC.

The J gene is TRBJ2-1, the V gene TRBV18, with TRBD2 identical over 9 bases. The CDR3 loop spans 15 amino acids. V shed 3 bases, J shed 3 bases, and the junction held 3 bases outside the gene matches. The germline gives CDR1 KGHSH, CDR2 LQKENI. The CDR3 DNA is TGTGCCAGCTCACCTAGCGGGAGCGGCTACAATGAGCAGTTCTTC. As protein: CASSPSGSGYNEQFF.

In nucleotides, the CDR3 is TGCGCCAGCAGCCAAGAGTCGGGTTGGAATCAGCCCCAGCATTTT. This sequence encodes CASSQESGWNQPQHF. This chain connects TRBV4-1 to TRBJ1-5; D not certain. Germline values: CDR1 MGHRA, CDR2 YSYEKL. CDR3 length: 15 amino acids. The V gene lost 0 bases and the J gene lost 4 bases, with 10 bases spanning the gap.

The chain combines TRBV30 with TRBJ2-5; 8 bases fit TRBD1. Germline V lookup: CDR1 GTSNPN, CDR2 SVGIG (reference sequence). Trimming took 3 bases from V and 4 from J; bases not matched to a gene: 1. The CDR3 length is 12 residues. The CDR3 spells CAWSRGRETQYF. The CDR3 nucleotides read TGTGCCTGGAGCAGGGGGCGAGAGACCCAGTACTTC.

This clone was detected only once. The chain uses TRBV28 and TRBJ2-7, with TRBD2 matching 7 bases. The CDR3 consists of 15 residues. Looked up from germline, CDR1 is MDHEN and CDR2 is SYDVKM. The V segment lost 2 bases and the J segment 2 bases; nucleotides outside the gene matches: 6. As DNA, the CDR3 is TGTGCCAGCAGTTTACGGCCTAGCGGACCCTACGAGCAGTACTTC. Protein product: CASSLRPSGPYEQYF.

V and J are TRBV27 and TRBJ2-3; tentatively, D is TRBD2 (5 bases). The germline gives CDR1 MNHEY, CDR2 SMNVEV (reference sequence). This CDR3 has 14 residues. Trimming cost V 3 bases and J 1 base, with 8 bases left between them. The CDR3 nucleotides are TGTGCCAGCAGTTTGTTGGAGGGCACAGATACGCAGTATTTT. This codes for CASSLLEGTDTQYF.

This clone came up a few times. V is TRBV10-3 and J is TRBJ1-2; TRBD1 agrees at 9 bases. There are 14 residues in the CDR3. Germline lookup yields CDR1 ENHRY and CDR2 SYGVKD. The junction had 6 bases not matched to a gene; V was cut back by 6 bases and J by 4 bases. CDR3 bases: TGTGCCATCAGGGAACAGGGGGCCGGCTATGGCTACACCTTC. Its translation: CAIREQGAGYGYTF.

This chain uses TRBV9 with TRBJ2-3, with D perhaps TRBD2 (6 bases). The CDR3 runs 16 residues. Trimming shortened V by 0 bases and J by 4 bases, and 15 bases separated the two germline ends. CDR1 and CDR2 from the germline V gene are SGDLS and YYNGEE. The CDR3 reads CASSVGSGSGSDTQYF. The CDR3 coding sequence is TGTGCCAGCAGCGTAGGTTCCGGGAGCGGATCAGATACGCAGTATTTT.

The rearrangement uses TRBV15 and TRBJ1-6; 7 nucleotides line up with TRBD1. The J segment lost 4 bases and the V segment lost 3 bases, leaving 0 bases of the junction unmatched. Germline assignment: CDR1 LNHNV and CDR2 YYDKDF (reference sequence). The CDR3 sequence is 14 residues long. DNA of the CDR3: TGTGCCACCAGCAGGACAGGGTATAATTCACCCCTCCACTTT. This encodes CATSRTGYNSPLHF.

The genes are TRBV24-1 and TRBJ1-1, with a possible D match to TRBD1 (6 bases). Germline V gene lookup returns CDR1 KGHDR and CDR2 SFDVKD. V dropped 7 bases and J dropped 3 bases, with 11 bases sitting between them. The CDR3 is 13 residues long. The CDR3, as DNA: TGTGCCACCAGGGACAGATACTACACTGAAGCTTTCTTT. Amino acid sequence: CATRDRYYTEAFF.

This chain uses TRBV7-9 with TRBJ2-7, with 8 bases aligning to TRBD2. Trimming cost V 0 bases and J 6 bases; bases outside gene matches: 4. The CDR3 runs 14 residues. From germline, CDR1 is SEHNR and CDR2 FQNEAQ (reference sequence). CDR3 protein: CASSLAAGGTEQYF. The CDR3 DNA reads TGTGCCAGCAGCTTAGCGGCGGGAGGAACCGAGCAGTACTTC.

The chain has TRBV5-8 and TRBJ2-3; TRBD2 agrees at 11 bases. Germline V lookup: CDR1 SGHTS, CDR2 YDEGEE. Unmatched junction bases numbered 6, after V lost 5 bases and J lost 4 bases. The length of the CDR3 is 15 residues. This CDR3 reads CASSKLAGDSDTQYF. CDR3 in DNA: TGTGCCAGCAGTAAACTAGCGGGAGACTCAGATACGCAGTATTTT. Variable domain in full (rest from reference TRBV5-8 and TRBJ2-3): EAGVTQSPTHLIKTRGQQATLRCSPISGHTSVYWYQQALGLGLQFLLWYDEGEERNRGNFPPRFSGRQFPNYSSELNVNALELEDSALYLCASSKLAGDSDTQYFGPGTRLTVL.

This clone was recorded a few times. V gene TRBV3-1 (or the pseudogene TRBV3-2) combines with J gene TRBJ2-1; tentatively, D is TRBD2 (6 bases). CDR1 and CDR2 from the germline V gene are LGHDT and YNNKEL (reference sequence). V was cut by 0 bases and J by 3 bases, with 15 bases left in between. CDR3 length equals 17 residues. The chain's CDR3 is CASSQDPPGLNYNEQFF. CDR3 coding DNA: TGTGCCAGCAGCCAAGACCCACCGGGACTTAACTACAATGAGCAGTTCTTC.

CDR3 bases: TGCGCCAGCAGCTTGGCAGTAAGAGGCTCGGGGAACATTCAGTACTTC. Translated, it gives CASSLAVRGSGNIQYF. The rearrangement links TRBV5-1 to TRBJ2-4; D might be TRBD2 (5 bases). Trimming removed 0 bases at V and 7 bases at J, with 17 bases between. Germline V gives CDR1 SGHRS, CDR2 YFSETQ. This CDR3 has 16 amino acids.

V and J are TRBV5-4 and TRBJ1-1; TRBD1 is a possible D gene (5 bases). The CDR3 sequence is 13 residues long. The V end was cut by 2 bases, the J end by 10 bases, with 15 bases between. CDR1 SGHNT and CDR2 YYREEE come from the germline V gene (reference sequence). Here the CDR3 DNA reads TGTGCCAGCAGCTTAAGGGGTTCGGGTGGAGCTTTCTTT. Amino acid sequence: CASSLRGSGGAFF. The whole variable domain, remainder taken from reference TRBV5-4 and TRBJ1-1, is ETGVTQSPTHLIKTRGQQVTLRCSSQSGHNTVSWYQQALGQGPQFIFQYYREEENGRGNFPPRFSGLQFPNYSSELNVNALELDDSALYLCASSLRGSGGAFFGQGTRLTVV.

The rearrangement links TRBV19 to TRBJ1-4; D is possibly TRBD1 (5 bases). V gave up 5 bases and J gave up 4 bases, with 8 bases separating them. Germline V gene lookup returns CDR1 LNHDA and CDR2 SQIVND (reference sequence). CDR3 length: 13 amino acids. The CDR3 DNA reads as TGTGCCAGTAGTCGACAGCTTAATGAAAAACTGTTTTTT. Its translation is CASSRQLNEKLFF.

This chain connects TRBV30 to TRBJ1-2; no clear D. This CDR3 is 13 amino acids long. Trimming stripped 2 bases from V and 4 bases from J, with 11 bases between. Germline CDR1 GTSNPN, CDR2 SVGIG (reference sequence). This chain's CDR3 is CAWSYGSAYGYTF. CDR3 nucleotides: TGTGCCTGGAGTTATGGCAGCGCCTATGGCTACACCTTC.

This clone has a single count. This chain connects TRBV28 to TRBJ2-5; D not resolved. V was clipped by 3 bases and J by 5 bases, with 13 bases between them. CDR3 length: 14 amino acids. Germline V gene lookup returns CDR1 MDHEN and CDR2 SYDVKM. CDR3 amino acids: CASSLFRVRETQYF. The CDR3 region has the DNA TGTGCCAGCAGTTTGTTCCGAGTTCGGGAGACCCAGTACTTC. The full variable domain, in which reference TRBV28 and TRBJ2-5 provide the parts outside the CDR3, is DVKVTQSSRYLVKRTGEKVFLECVQDMDHENMFWYRQDPGLGLRLIYFSYDVKMKEKGDIPEGYSVSREKKERFSLILESASTNQTSMYLCASSLFRVRETQYFGPGTRLLVL.

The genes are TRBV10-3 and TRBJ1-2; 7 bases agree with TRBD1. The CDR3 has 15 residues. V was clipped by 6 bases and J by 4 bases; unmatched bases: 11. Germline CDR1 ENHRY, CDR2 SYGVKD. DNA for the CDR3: TGTGCCATCAGAGCACCCGGGACAGTGAGCTATGGCTACACCTTC. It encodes CAIRAPGTVSYGYTF.

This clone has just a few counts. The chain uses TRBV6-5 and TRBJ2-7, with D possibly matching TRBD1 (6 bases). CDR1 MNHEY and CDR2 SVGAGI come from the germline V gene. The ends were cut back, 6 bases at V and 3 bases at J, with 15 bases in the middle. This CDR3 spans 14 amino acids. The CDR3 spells CASSLGPRGYEQYF. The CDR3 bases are TGTGCCAGCAGCCTGGGACCCAGGGGCTACGAGCAGTACTTC.

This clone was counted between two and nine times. The CDR3 region has the DNA TGTGCCAGCAGTTCATCGGGGACAGAAAAACTGTTTTTT. This encodes CASSSSGTEKLFF. The chain employs TRBV12-3 or TRBV12-4 and TRBJ1-4; D possibly corresponds to TRBD1 (6 bases). The germline V and J ends were trimmed by 4 bases and 8 bases, with 11 bases remaining between them. The length of the CDR3 is 13 residues.

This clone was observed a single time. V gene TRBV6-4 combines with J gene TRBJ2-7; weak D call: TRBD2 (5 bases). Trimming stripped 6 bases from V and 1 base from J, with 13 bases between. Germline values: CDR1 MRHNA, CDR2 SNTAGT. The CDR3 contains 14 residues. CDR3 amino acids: CASSKEEGSYEQYF. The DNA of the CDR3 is TGTGCCAGCAGCAAAGAAGAGGGATCCTACGAGCAGTACTTC.

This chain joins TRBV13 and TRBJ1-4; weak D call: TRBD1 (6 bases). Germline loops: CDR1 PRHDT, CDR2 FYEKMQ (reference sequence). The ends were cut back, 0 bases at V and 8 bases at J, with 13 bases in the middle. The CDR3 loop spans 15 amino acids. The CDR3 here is CASSLGQGTGEKLFF. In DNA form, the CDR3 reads TGTGCCAGCAGCTTAGGCCAGGGGACGGGAGAAAAACTGTTTTTT.

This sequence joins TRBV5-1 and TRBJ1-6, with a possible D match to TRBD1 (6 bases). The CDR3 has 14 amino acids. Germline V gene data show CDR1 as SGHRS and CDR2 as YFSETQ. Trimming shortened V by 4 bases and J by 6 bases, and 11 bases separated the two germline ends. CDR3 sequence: CASSLWDINSPLHF. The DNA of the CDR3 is TGCGCCAGCAGCCTGTGGGACATTAATTCACCCCTCCACTTT.

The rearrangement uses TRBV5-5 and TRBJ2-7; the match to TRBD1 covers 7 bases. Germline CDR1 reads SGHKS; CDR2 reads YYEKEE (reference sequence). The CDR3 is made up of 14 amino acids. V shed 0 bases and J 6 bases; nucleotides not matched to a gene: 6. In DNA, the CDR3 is TGTGCCAGCAGCTTGGGACAGGGACGTCCCGAGCAGTACTTC. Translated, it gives CASSLGQGRPEQYF.

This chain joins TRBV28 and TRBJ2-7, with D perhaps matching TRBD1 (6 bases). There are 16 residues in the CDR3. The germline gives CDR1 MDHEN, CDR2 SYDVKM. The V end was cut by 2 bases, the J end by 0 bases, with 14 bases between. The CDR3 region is CASSLVWADSSYEQYF. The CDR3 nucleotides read TGTGCCAGCAGTTTAGTTTGGGCGGACAGCTCCTACGAGCAGTACTTC. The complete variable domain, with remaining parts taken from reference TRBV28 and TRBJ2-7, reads DVKVTQSSRYLVKRTGEKVFLECVQDMDHENMFWYRQDPGLGLRLIYFSYDVKMKEKGDIPEGYSVSREKKERFSLILESASTNQTSMYLCASSLVWADSSYEQYFGPGTRLTVT.

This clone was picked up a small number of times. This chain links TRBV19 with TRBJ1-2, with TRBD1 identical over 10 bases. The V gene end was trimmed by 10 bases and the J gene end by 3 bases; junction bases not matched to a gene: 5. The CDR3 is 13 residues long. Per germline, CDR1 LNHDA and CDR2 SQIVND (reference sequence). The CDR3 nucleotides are TGTGCCACCCGGACAGGGGGGGACTATGGCTACACCTTC. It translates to CATRTGGDYGYTF. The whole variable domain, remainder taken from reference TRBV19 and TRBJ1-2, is DGGITQSPKYLFRKEGQNVTLSCEQNLNHDAMYWYRQDPGQGLRLIYYSQIVNDFQKGDIAEGYSVSREKKESFPLTVTSAQKNPTAFYLCATRTGGDYGYTFGSGTRLTVV.

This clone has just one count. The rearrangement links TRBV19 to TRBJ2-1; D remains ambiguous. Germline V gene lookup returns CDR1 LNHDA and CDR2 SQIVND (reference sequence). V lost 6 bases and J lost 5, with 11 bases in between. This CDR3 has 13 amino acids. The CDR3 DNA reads TGTGCCAGTAGCCGGGTTGTCCACAATGAGCAGTTCTTC. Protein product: CASSRVVHNEQFF.